The 5 T cell receptor beta chains given below trace back to one sample, sequenced in a study of T cell changes during pregnancy in multiple sclerosis. Repertoires were generated with immunoSEQ multiplex PCR, while TCRdb's copy carries only in-frame clones and drops some. The sample lists about 84,000 clones; approximately 95% were seen once. Sequencing used peripheral blood, obtained in the second trimester of pregnancy. These receptor sequences come from a female donor in good health, enrolled as a control in a pregnancy study.

This rearrangement joins TRBV5-1 to TRBJ2-7; 7 positions agree with TRBD1. The CDR3 extends over 13 amino acids. Germline assignment: CDR1 SGHRS and CDR2 YFSETQ. V was clipped by 6 bases and J by 1 base; unmatched bases: 4. The CDR3: CASTLTGSYEQYF. The CDR3 DNA follows: TGCGCCAGCACCCTGACAGGGTCCTACGAGCAGTACTTC.

V is TRBV6-1 and J is TRBJ2-7, with 11 positions matching TRBD1. Trimming cost V 7 bases and J 3 bases; bases outside gene matches: 8. CDR3 size: 15 residues. From germline, CDR1 is MNHNS and CDR2 SASEGT. DNA of the CDR3: TGTGCCAGCAATCTGGGGGGGACAGGGGGCTACGAGCAGTACTTC. Translation: CASNLGGTGGYEQYF.

This clone was detected a few times. This chain joins TRBV30 and TRBJ2-5; D unclear. V was trimmed by 2 bases and J by 5 bases, leaving 6 bases between them. Germline V gene sequence: CDR1 GTSNPN, CDR2 SVGIG (reference sequence). CDR3 length equals 11 residues. DNA of the CDR3: TGTGCCTGGAGTCTCAGTGAGACCCAGTACTTC. It yields the protein CAWSLSETQYF.

The chain joins TRBV6-1 to TRBJ1-5; D is uncertain. Germline-derived CDR1 and CDR2 are MNHNS and SASEGT. This CDR3 comprises 15 residues. The germline V and J ends were trimmed by 6 bases and 4 bases, with 16 bases remaining between them. The CDR3 sequence: CASSHEERQNQPQHF. The DNA of the CDR3 is TGTGCCAGCAGCCACGAGGAACGGCAGAATCAGCCCCAGCATTTT.

The gene calls are TRBV4-1 and TRBJ2-2; 14 positions match TRBD2. CDR1 and CDR2 (germline): MGHRA, YSYEKL. V trimming: 2 bases; J trimming: 7 bases; junction bases outside the gene matches: 6. The CDR3 is made up of 17 amino acids. The CDR3 sequence: CASSQLGLAGVSGELFF. The DNA of the CDR3 is TGCGCCAGCAGCCAACTGGGACTAGCGGGAGTGAGCGGGGAGCTGTTTTTT.